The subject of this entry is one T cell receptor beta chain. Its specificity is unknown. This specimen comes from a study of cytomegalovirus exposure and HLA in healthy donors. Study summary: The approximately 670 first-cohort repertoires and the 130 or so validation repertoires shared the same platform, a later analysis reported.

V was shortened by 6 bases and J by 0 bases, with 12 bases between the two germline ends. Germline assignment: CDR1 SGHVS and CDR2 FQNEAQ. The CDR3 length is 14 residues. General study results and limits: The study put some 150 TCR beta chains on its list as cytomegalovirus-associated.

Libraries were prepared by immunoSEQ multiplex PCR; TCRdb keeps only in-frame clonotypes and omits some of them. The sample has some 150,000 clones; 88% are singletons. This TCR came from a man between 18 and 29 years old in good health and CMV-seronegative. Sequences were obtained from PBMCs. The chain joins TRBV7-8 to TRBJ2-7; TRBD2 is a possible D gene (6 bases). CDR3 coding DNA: TGTGCCAGCAGTGACCTAGCGAGCTCCTACGAGCAGTACTTC. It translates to CASSDLASSYEQYF.